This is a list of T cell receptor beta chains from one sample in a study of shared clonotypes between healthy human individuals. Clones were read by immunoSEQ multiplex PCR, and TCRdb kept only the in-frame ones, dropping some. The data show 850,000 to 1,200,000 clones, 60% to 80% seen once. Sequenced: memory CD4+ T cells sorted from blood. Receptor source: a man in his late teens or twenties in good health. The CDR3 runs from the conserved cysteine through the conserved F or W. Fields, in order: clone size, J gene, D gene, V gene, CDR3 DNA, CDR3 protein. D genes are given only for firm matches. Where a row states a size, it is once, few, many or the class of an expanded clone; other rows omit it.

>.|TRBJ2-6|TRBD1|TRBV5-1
TGCGCCAGCAGCTTGTTAACAGGGGGCGCGGACTGGGCCAACGTCCTGACTTTC
CASSLLTGGADWANVLTF
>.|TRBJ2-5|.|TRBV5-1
TGCGCCAGCAGCTTGGGACAGGTCCTGCAAGAGACCCAGTACTTC
CASSLGQVLQETQYF
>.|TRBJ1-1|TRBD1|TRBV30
TGTGCCTGGAGTGTACTAGGGGCGACAGGGAAAGCTTTCTTT
CAWSVLGATGKAFF
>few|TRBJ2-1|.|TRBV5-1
TGCGCCAGCAGCTCAGGGACTTGGAATGAGCAGTTCTTC
CASSSGTWNEQFF
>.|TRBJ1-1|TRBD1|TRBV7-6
TGTGCCAGCAGCCAGGGGGCCCATAACACTGAAGCTTTCTTT
CASSQGAHNTEAFF
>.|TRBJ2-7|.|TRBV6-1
TGTGCCAGCAGTGGTCGGGGGCGGAGCTCCTACGAGCAGTACTTC
CASSGRGRSSYEQYF
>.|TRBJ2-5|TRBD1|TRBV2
TGTGCCAGTGGACAGGGGCTGGAGACCCAGTACTTC
CASGQGLETQYF
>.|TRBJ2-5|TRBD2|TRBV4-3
TGCGCCAGCAGCCGAGAAATACTAGCGGGAGAGGAGACCCAGTACTTC
CASSREILAGEETQYF
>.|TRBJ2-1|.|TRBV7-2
TGTGCCAGCAGGTCCACAGTATTTGAGCAGTTCTTC
CASRSTVFEQFF
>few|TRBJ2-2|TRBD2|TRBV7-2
TGTGCCAGCAGCTTTGTGGGACTACCCTCCGGGGAGCTGTTTTTT
CASSFVGLPSGELFF
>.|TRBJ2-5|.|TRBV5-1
TGCGCCAGCAGCTTGGGGGGGTACCAAGAGACCCAGTACTTC
CASSLGGYQETQYF
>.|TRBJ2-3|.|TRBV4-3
TGCGCCAGCAGCCAAGGAGGAGGTAGGGCACAAGATACGCAGTATTTT
CASSQGGGRAQDTQYF
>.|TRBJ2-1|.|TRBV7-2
TGTGCCAGCAGCTTCCAGTATGAGCAGTTCTTC
CASSFQYEQFF
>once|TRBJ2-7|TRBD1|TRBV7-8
TGTGCCAGCAGCTTCGGGACAGGTACCTTGGGCGAGCAGTACTTC
CASSFGTGTLGEQYF
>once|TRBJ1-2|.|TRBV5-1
TGCGCCAGCAGCTTGGCCGTGGGCGCCATCTATGGCTACACCTTC
CASSLAVGAIYGYTF
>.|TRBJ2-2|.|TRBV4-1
TGCGCCAGCAGCCAGGGAGCGGGTACTAACACCGGGGAGCTGTTTTTT
CASSQGAGTNTGELFF
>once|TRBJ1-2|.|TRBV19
TGTGCCAGTTCAGCCCCGGGAGAAAACTATGGCTACACCTTC
CASSAPGENYGYTF
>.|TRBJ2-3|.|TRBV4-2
TGTGCCAGCAGCGGGTCTTTCCGCACAGATACGCAGTATTTT
CASSGSFRTDTQYF
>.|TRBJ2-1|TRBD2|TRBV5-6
TGTGCCAGCAGCTTTAGCGGGGGGGCCGGTGAGCAGTTCTTC
CASSFSGGAGEQFF
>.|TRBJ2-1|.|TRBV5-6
TGTGCCAGCAGCTTGGTATCATCCAGCTACAATGAGCAGTTCTTC
CASSLVSSSYNEQFF
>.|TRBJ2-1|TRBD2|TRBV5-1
TGCGCCAGCAGCTTTTATAAGGGACTAGCGGAGGGTGATGAGCAGTTCTTC
CASSFYKGLAEGDEQFF
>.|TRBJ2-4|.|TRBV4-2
TGTGCCAGCAGCCAAGAAATGCTAAAAAACATTCAGTACTTC
CASSQEMLKNIQYF
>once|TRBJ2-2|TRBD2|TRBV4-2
TGTGCCAGCAGCTCAAGGTGGTTAGCGGGGGGAACAAACACCGGGGAGCTGTTTTTT
CASSSRWLAGGTNTGELFF
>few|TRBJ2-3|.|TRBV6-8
TGTGCCAGCAGAGAGGCAGATACGCAGTATTTT
CASREADTQYF
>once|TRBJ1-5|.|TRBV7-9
TGTGCCAGCAGCTCAACCTTTGGAGGGGATCAGCCCCAGCATTTT
CASSSTFGGDQPQHF
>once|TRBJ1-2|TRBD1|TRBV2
TGTGCCAGCACCTTAGGATGGTTCGGACAGGGCCAATATGGCTACACCTTC
CASTLGWFGQGQYGYTF
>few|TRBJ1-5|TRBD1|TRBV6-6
TGTGCCAGCAGACTCCGGGACAGGGTTGGCAATCAGCCCCAGCATTTT
CASRLRDRVGNQPQHF
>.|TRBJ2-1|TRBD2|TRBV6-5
TGTGCCAGCAGCCCTAGCGGGAGGGAGTACAATGAGCAGTTCTTC
CASSPSGREYNEQFF
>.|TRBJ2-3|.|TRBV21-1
TGTGCCCGACTCAGCACAGATACGCAGTATTTT
CARLSTDTQYF
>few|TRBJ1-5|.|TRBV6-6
TGTGCCAGCAGGGGTCGGGAGTCGGGTCAGCCCCAGCATTTT
CASRGRESGQPQHF
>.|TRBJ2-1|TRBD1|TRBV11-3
TGTGCCAGCAGCCCCGGACAGGGGGGGAATGAGCAGTTCTTC
CASSPGQGGNEQFF
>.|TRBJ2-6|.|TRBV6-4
TGTGCCAGCGCCTCGGAGGGTGGGGCCAACGTCCTGACTTTC
CASASEGGANVLTF
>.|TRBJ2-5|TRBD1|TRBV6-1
TGTGCCAGCAGCCTTTTTTGGACAGGGCAAGAGACCCAGTACTTC
CASSLFWTGQETQYF
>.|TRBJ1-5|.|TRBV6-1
TGTGCCAGCAGCCCCCGGGGGCTAAATCAGCCCCAGCATTTT
CASSPRGLNQPQHF
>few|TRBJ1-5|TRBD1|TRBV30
TGTGCCTGGAGTACTGGACAGGGGAATCAGCCCCAGCATTTT
CAWSTGQGNQPQHF
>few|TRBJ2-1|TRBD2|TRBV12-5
TGTGCTAGTGGTTTGCCACGGGAGGTGCAGTTCTTC
CASGLPREVQFF
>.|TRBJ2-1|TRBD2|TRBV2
TGTGCCAGCTCCGGGACTAGGTCGTACAATGAGCAGTTCTTC
CASSGTRSYNEQFF
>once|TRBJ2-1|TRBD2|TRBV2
TGTGCCAGCAGTGACCCTAGCGGTAACAATGAGCAGTTCTTC
CASSDPSGNNEQFF
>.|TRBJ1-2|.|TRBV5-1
TGCGCCAGCAGCTTGGACCAGGGAGGCTACACCTTC
CASSLDQGGYTF
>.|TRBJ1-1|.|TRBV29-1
TGCAGCGTTTTAGGGGCAAGTAACACTGAAGCTTTCTTT
CSVLGASNTEAFF
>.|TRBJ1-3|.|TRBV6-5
TGTGCCAGCAGTTTATATGACGGCTCTGGAAACACCATATATTTT
CASSLYDGSGNTIYF
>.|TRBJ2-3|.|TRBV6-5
TGTGCCAGCACTAGCGCAGATACGCAGTATTTT
CASTSADTQYF